The 18 T cell receptor beta chains below were found in one sample sequenced in a study of Ad26.COV2.S vaccination and SARS-CoV-2 variants. As to treatment: around 19 received Ad26.COV2.S at low or high dose, single or two shots; about five received placebo; per-sample allocation not given. The investigators took samples on day 63 after the first vaccine or placebo injection. Data came from immunoSEQ multiplex PCR; TCRdb stores just in-frame clones and leaves some out. The repertoire holds hundreds of thousands of clones, with around 92% as singletons. Sequencing used peripheral blood, obtained in a trial of Ad26.COV2.S vaccine versus placebo. Every receptor here comes from a person aged 18-60 years who received the Ad26.COV2.S COVID-19 vaccine or a placebo.

Points on this clone: This same CDR3 is encoded by further DNA sequences in the sample. The chain employs TRBV29-1 and TRBJ1-1; D gene unclear. The CDR3 length is 13 residues. Trimming took 4 bases from V and 0 from J, leaving 9 bases between them. Germline loops: CDR1 SQVTM, CDR2 ANQGSEA. The CDR3 region is CSVAGRLNTEAFF. CDR3 sequence (DNA): TGCAGCGTTGCTGGACGGCTGAACACTGAAGCTTTCTTT.

The chain combines TRBV29-1 with TRBJ1-2; D gene ambiguous. The CDR3 consists of 13 residues. CDR1 and CDR2 (germline): SQVTM, ANQGSEA. CDR3 loop: CSVGGGPNYGYTF. The DNA of the CDR3 is TGCAGTGTGGGAGGCGGTCCGAACTATGGCTACACCTTC.

This chain connects TRBV7-2 to TRBJ1-5; 7 bases are a match to TRBD1. The length of the CDR3 is 13 residues. CDR1 is SGHTA and CDR2 is FQGNSA in the germline V gene. The ends lost 3 bases at V and 9 bases at J; junction bases unmatched: 5. This chain's CDR3 is CASSLTGYRPQHF. The CDR3 nucleotides are TGTGCCAGCAGCTTGACAGGGTACAGGCCCCAGCATTTT.

This chain links TRBV4-1 with TRBJ2-2; D is possibly TRBD1 (5 bases). V was trimmed by 0 bases and J by 3 bases, leaving 11 bases between them. Germline values: CDR1 MGHRA, CDR2 YSYEKL. This CDR3 has 16 amino acids. The CDR3 DNA reads TGCGCCAGCAGCCAAGAAAGGGGTGTGGACACCGGGGAGCTGTTTTTT. Encoded protein: CASSQERGVDTGELFF.

Concerning this clone: This CDR3 is also generated by other DNA sequences in the sample. The chain carries TRBV24-1 and TRBJ2-1, with D unclear. Germline values: CDR1 KGHDR, CDR2 SFDVKD. This CDR3 has 14 amino acids. The ends were cut back, 1 base at V and 3 bases at J, with 6 bases in the middle. In DNA form, the CDR3 reads TGTGCCACCAGTGATTTTTACAGCTACAATGAGCAGTTCTTC. Translated, it gives CATSDFYSYNEQFF.

The chain recombines TRBV7-2 with TRBJ1-2; the match to TRBD1 covers 7 bases. The CDR3 covers 15 residues. The germline CDR1 and CDR2 sequences are SGHTA and FQGNSA. V shed 3 bases, J shed 4 bases, and the junction held 8 bases outside the gene matches. CDR3 residues: CASSFGTARGYGYTF. Written as DNA, the CDR3 is TGTGCCAGCAGCTTCGGGACAGCCCGAGGCTATGGCTACACCTTC.

The rearrangement uses TRBV18 and TRBJ1-1; D may be TRBD1 (6 bases). CDR1 is KGHSH, CDR2 LQKENI, per germline. This CDR3 is 13 amino acids long. V lost 2 bases and J 4 bases, leaving 8 bases between the germline ends. The CDR3 DNA follows: TGTGCCAGCTCACCAGGACAGACCACTGAAGCTTTCTTT. Translation gives CASSPGQTTEAFF.

There are a few counts of this clone. The V gene is TRBV4-3, the J gene TRBJ1-3; a possible D gene is TRBD1 (5 bases). Deletions cut 1 base from V and 7 bases from J, with 14 bases between. Germline-derived CDR1 and CDR2 are LGHNA and YSLEER. The CDR3 is made up of 15 amino acids. The chain's CDR3 is CASSQAGGLRNTIYF. For the CDR3, the DNA is TGCGCCAGCAGCCAAGCGGGGGGACTGCGGAACACCATATATTTT.

J is TRBJ1-1 and V is TRBV7-9; D is ambiguous. The germline V gene encodes CDR1 SEHNR and CDR2 FQNEAQ (reference sequence). The CDR3 sequence is 14 residues long. Trimming took 5 bases from V and 3 from J, leaving 13 bases between them. The chain's CDR3 is CASSPRVADTEAFF. DNA of the CDR3: TGTGCCAGCAGCCCGAGGGTGGCGGACACTGAAGCTTTCTTT.

In DNA, the CDR3 is TGTGCCAGCAGTTACCAGACGGCTTGGTTGTTTTTT. Amino acid sequence: CASSYQTAWLFF. This rearrangement joins TRBV6-6 to TRBJ1-4, with D uncertain. Trimming stripped 2 bases from V and 15 bases from J, with 13 bases between. Germline V gene sequence: CDR1 MNHNY, CDR2 SVGAGI (reference sequence). The CDR3 runs 12 residues.

This clone occurred once. V usage is TRBV5-1 and J usage is TRBJ2-7, with 12 bases matching TRBD2. J was trimmed by 7 bases and V by 5 bases; bases with no gene match: 7. CDR3 length equals 14 residues. Per germline, CDR1 SGHRS and CDR2 YFSETQ. The CDR3 sequence: CASRAGTSGWEQYF. Here the CDR3 DNA reads TGCGCCAGCAGAGCTGGGACTAGCGGGTGGGAGCAGTACTTC.

V gene TRBV6-5 combines with J gene TRBJ1-2; D ambiguous. The CDR3 length is 13 residues. V was trimmed by 7 bases and J by 2 bases, leaving 11 bases between them. Germline loops: CDR1 MNHEY, CDR2 SVGAGI. CDR3 nucleotide sequence: TGTGCCAGCATGCGTAGGGCCAACTATGGCTACACCTTC. This encodes CASMRRANYGYTF.

This clone was seen a single time. The chain combines TRBV15 with TRBJ2-3, with a tentative D call TRBD2 (6 bases). Germline V gives CDR1 LNHNV, CDR2 YYDKDF (reference sequence). The CDR3 length is 15 residues. The V end lost 3 bases, the J end lost 0 bases, and 10 bases lay between the germline ends. The CDR3 sequence is CATSRDGSSTDTQYF. In DNA, the CDR3 is TGTGCCACCAGCAGGGACGGGAGTAGCACAGATACGCAGTATTTT.

The V gene is TRBV4-2, the J gene TRBJ2-7; 7 nucleotides align to TRBD1. The CDR3 totals 15 residues. The V and J ends lost 3 bases and 3 bases, in that order; junction bases with no gene match: 8. Germline CDR1 reads LGHNA; CDR2 reads YNFKEQ. The CDR3 DNA is TGTGCCAGCAGCCACGACAGGGATGGAGGCTACGAGCAGTACTTC. It translates to CASSHDRDGGYEQYF.

The chain has TRBV3-1 (or the pseudogene TRBV3-2) and TRBJ2-1, with 8 bases aligning to TRBD2. Germline V gives CDR1 LGHDT, CDR2 YNNKEL (reference sequence). V lost 1 base and J lost 9; bases outside the gene matches: 8. This CDR3 spans 15 amino acids. CDR3 nucleotides: TGTGCCAGCAGCCAAGGCCAGCGGGAGAAGTCTGAGCAGTTCTTC. This codes for CASSQGQREKSEQFF.

The chain combines TRBV19 with TRBJ2-7, with TRBD1 matching over 8 bases. V gave up 0 bases and J gave up 4 bases; unmatched junction bases: 5. CDR3 length: 15 residues. Germline V gene lookup returns CDR1 LNHDA and CDR2 SQIVND (reference sequence). The DNA of the CDR3 is TGTGCCAGTAGTATAGACTGGCAGGGGGCTTACGAGCAGTACTTC. It codes for CASSIDWQGAYEQYF.

This rearrangement joins TRBV6-5 to TRBJ2-7; 8 nucleotides align to TRBD1. CDR1 is MNHEY and CDR2 is SVGAGI in the germline V gene. This CDR3 is built from 15 residues. The junction had 9 bases not matched to a gene; V was cut back by 5 bases and J by 3 bases. CDR3 coding DNA: TGTGCCAGCAGTATGGGGGGACAGGCCTACTACGAGCAGTACTTC. Translating gives CASSMGGQAYYEQYF.

The chain recombines TRBV27 with TRBJ1-5; 7 positions match TRBD1. Germline CDR1 is MNHEY and CDR2 is SMNVEV (reference sequence). With V trimmed by 3 bases and J by 4 bases, 6 bases remained unmatched. There are 15 residues in the CDR3. The CDR3 protein is CASSFGGRGNQPQHF. As DNA, the CDR3 is TGTGCCAGCAGTTTCGGTGGCAGGGGGAATCAGCCCCAGCATTTT.